Listed here are 19 T cell receptor beta chains from one sample, sequenced in a study of molecular identifiers for immune sequencing clone quantification. TCRdb redid the calling of the PCR reads with MiXCR, one entry per CDR3 protein. The data show some 320,000 distinct CDR3 sequences, around a fifth seen once. The sequenced sample was naive CD8+ T cells from blood, with Jurkat cell RNA spiked in. Subset described: FACS-sorted CD8+CD4-CCR7+CD45RA+ naive T cells. These receptors were collected from a human donor in good health. Some libraries in this study had Jurkat cell RNA spiked in.

There are many counts of this clonotype. This chain joins TRBV6-2 or TRBV6-3 and TRBJ1-1, with 8 bases that match TRBD1. From germline, CDR1 is MNHEY and CDR2 SVGEGT. Trimming removed 6 bases from V and 6 bases from J; junction bases left unmatched: 6. The CDR3 is made up of 13 amino acids. The DNA for the CDR3 is TGTGCCAGCAGCACCGGGACAGGCTCTGAAGCTTTCTTT. It codes for CASSTGTGSEAFF.

This clonotype came up many times. The chain combines TRBV12-3 or TRBV12-4 with TRBJ2-5; 13 bases align to TRBD2. The ends lost 8 bases at V and 2 bases at J; junction bases unmatched: 8. The CDR3 has 16 amino acids. In nucleotides, the CDR3 is TGTGCCAGCGAAGGGACTAGCGGGGTAGGGCAAGAGACCCAGTACTTC. This sequence encodes CASEGTSGVGQETQYF.

This clonotype was detected many times. The V call is TRBV5-4, the J call TRBJ2-2; 9 positions agree with TRBD2. Trimming cost V 2 bases and J 4 bases; bases outside gene matches: 12. The CDR3 is 18 residues long. Germline V gene sequence: CDR1 SGHNT, CDR2 YYREEE (reference sequence). The CDR3 spells CASSFDTSGLASTGELFF. The CDR3 DNA sequence: TGTGCCAGCAGCTTTGATACTAGCGGGCTGGCCTCCACCGGGGAGCTGTTTTTT.

The J gene is TRBJ1-1, the V gene TRBV30, with D possibly TRBD1 on 5 matching bases. V was pared by 5 bases and J by 0 bases, with 13 bases between. Germline V CDR1 and CDR2: GTSNPN, SVGIG (reference sequence). The length of the CDR3 is 14 residues. DNA for the CDR3: TGTGCCTGGCGGGAGACAGTAATGAACACTGAAGCTTTCTTT. Translation: CAWRETVMNTEAFF.

The gene calls are TRBV27 and TRBJ2-6; 12 bases match TRBD2. Germline CDR1 MNHEY, CDR2 SMNVEV (reference sequence). J was trimmed by 2 bases and V by 6 bases; bases with no gene match: 5. This CDR3 comprises 17 residues. The DNA of the CDR3 is TGTGCCAGCAGCTTACTAGCGGGAGGAGCTGGGGCCAACGTCCTGACTTTC. Its translation: CASSLLAGGAGANVLTF.

This clonotype was observed a handful of times. This chain links TRBV20-1 with TRBJ2-3; the match to TRBD1 covers 9 bases. Per the germline V gene, CDR1 is DFQATT and CDR2 is SNEGSKA (reference sequence). The CDR3 covers 14 residues. The CDR3 loop reads CSCNSGTGMYTQYF. CDR3 in DNA: TGCAGCTGCAACTCTGGGACAGGGATGTATACGCAGTATTTT.

At least ten counts were recorded for this clonotype. The genes are TRBV20-1 and TRBJ2-1, with TRBD2 as a possible D gene (5 bases). The CDR3 extends over 14 amino acids. The V and J ends lost 1 base and 2 bases respectively, with 9 bases between them. Germline lookup yields CDR1 DFQATT and CDR2 SNEGSKA (reference sequence). CDR3 sequence: CSARGVGAYNEQFF. CDR3 DNA sequence: TGCAGTGCTAGAGGGGTCGGGGCCTACAATGAGCAGTTCTTC.

This clonotype showed up many times. This rearrangement joins TRBV7-9 to TRBJ2-5; D possibly matches TRBD1 or TRBD2 (5 bases each). The V end lost 4 bases, the J end lost 2 bases, and 11 bases lay between the germline ends. The CDR3 has 14 residues. CDR1 SEHNR and CDR2 FQNEAQ come from the germline V gene (reference sequence). The CDR3 here is CASSWDPEQETQYF. CDR3 DNA: TGTGCCAGCAGCTGGGACCCCGAGCAAGAGACCCAGTACTTC.

With respect to this clonotype: A much larger clone lies a single base off, so this may be a read error. The gene calls are TRBV5-1 and TRBJ2-5; TRBD2 matches 7 bases. The germline gives CDR1 SGHRS, CDR2 YFSETQ. This CDR3 is 17 amino acids long. Trimming cost V 4 bases and J 1 base; bases outside gene matches: 13. In nucleotides, the CDR3 is TGCGCCAGCAGCAGTGGGACTAACGGCGTCTTCCAAGAGACCCAGTACTTC. This codes for CASSSGTNGVFQETQYF. Complete variable domain (other parts from reference TRBV5-1 and TRBJ2-5): KAGVTQTPRYLIKTRGQQVTLSCSPISGHRSVSWYQQTPGQGLQFLFEYFSETQRNKGNFPGRFSGRQFSNSRSEMNVSTLELGDSALYLCASSSGTNGVFQETQYFGPGTRLLVL.

The genes are TRBV19 and TRBJ2-2; D remains unclear. Germline lookup yields CDR1 LNHDA and CDR2 SQIVND (reference sequence). V dropped 0 bases and J dropped 9 bases, with 14 bases sitting between them. The length of the CDR3 is 15 residues. The CDR3 region is CASSIDFSTTWELFF. The CDR3 DNA follows: TGTGCCAGTAGTATAGATTTTTCGACAACCTGGGAGCTGTTTTTT.

In the case of this clonotype: This could be a read error, since a much larger clone is one nucleotide away. V usage is TRBV5-1 and J usage is TRBJ2-7; tentative D call: TRBD2 (6 bases). V shed 3 bases and J shed 1 base, with 14 bases lying between them. The CDR3 is made up of 15 amino acids. The germline CDR1 and CDR2 sequences are SGHRS and YFSETQ. As DNA, the CDR3 is TGCGCCAGCAGCTCTACTAGCAGCCTGTCCTACGAGCAGTACTTC. It codes for CASSSTSSLSYEQYF.

This clonotype was detected many times. This chain uses TRBV25-1 with TRBJ2-3, with D tentatively TRBD2 (6 bases). The CDR3 is 15 amino acids. Per germline, CDR1 MGHDK and CDR2 SYGVNS. The V gene lost 1 base and the J gene lost 0 bases, with 8 bases spanning the gap. CDR3 DNA sequence: TGTGCCAGCAGTGAATGGGGGGAAAGCACAGATACGCAGTATTTT. The encoded protein is CASSEWGESTDTQYF. Drawing the rest from reference TRBV25-1 and TRBJ2-3, the complete variable domain is EADIYQTPRYLVIGTGKKITLECSQTMGHDKMYWYQQDPGMELHLIHYSYGVNSTEKGDLSSESTVSRIRTEHFPLTLESARPSHTSQYLCASSEWGESTDTQYFGPGTRLTVL.

Worth noting for this clonotype: Given a much more abundant clone one base away, this may be a read error. The genes are TRBV29-1 and TRBJ2-7; D is ambiguous. The germline V gene encodes CDR1 SQVTM and CDR2 ANQGSEA. V lost 7 bases and J 7 bases, leaving 17 bases between the germline ends. The CDR3 consists of 12 residues. The CDR3 loop reads CSAERTGEEQYF. The CDR3, as DNA: TGCAGCGCTGAGAGGACCGGTGAGGAGCAGTACTTC.

There are many counts of this clonotype. CDR3 in DNA: TGCAGTGCGTCCGGGGCAGAATTTTCCTACGAGCAGTACTTC. This gives the protein CSASGAEFSYEQYF. The chain links TRBV20-1 to TRBJ2-7; TRBD1 or TRBD2 may be the D gene (5 bases each). Trimming stripped 6 bases from V and 1 base from J, with 16 bases between. CDR1 DFQATT and CDR2 SNEGSKA come from the germline V gene (reference sequence). This CDR3 spans 14 amino acids.

The sample holds many counts of this clonotype. The chain recombines TRBV7-9 with TRBJ2-3; D is undetermined. The V gene's germline CDR1 is SEHNR and CDR2 FQNEAQ (reference sequence). Trimming removed 10 bases at V and 2 bases at J, with 19 bases between. There are 15 residues in the CDR3. The CDR3 DNA sequence: TGTGCCATCGCGATGTCCCCACTTACCACAGATACGCAGTATTTT. Its translation: CAIAMSPLTTDTQYF.

On this clonotype: With a much larger clone just one base away, this may be a read error. This is likely a read error, given that the CDR3 carries no conserved phenylalanine or tryptophan at its end. CDR3 bases: TGTGCCAGCAGTTTGCAGGCCACAGATACGCAGTATTGT. Encoded protein: CASSLQATDTQYC. The rearrangement uses TRBV12-3 or TRBV12-4 and TRBJ2-3; unclear D gene. The CDR3 runs 13 residues. The V gene lost 3 bases and the J gene lost 2 bases, with 6 bases spanning the gap.

This clonotype showed up just a few times. A single base separates this from a much larger clone, so it may be a read error. The rearrangement uses TRBV19 and TRBJ1-1; maybe TRBD1 (5 bases). Germline loops: CDR1 LNHDA, CDR2 SQIVND (reference sequence). This CDR3 region has 13 residues. Trimming left V 3 bases short and J 8 bases short, with 13 bases between. The DNA for the CDR3 is TGTGCCAGTAGTATCGAACCGAGGACAGAAGCTTTCTTT. Translated: CASSIEPRTEAFF.

This clonotype was recorded at least ten times. The chain is built from TRBV9 and TRBJ2-3, with TRBD2 identical over 13 bases. Germline lookup yields CDR1 SGDLS and CDR2 YYNGEE. The CDR3 extends over 18 amino acids. The V and J ends lost 4 bases and 3 bases, in that order; junction bases with no gene match: 11. This chain's CDR3 is CASSLDRTSGGTTDTQYF. The CDR3 DNA is TGTGCCAGCAGCCTCGATAGGACTAGCGGGGGCACAACAGATACGCAGTATTTT.

Many counts were recorded for this clonotype. The chain links TRBV4-3 to TRBJ2-1, with D possibly TRBD1 on 5 matching bases. This CDR3 is 17 amino acids long. V lost 5 bases and J lost 0, with 17 bases in between. Germline-derived CDR1 and CDR2 are LGHNA and YSLEER. The CDR3 nucleotides are TGCGCCAGCAGCGAAGGGGCAGGGCCGATCTCCTACAATGAGCAGTTCTTC. Its protein product is CASSEGAGPISYNEQFF.